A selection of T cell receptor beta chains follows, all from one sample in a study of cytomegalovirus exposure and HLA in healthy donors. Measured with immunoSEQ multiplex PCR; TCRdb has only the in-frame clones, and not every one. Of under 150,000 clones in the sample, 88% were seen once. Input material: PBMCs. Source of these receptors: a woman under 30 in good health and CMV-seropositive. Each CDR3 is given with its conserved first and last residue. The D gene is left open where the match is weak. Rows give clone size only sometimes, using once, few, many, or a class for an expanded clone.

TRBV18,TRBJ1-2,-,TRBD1,CASSPNTGTVYGYTF,TGTGCCAGCTCACCGAACACCGGGACAGTCTATGGCTACACCTTC
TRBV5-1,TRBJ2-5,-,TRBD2,CASSFLAALQETQYF,TGCGCCAGCAGCTTTCTAGCGGCGCTTCAAGAGACCCAGTACTTC
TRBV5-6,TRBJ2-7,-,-,CASSLIAGGGYEQYF,TGTGCCAGCAGCTTGATCGCTGGGGGCGGCTACGAGCAGTACTTC
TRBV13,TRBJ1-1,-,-,CASSLGTYEAFF,TGTGCCAGCAGCTTAGGCACTTATGAAGCTTTCTTT
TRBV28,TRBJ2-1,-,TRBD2,CASSLSPGAGGSNEQFF,TGTGCCAGCAGTTTATCCCCCGGAGCGGGAGGGTCTAATGAGCAGTTCTTC
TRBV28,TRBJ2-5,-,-,CASRPEGAGETQYF,TGTGCCAGCAGACCGGAAGGGGCTGGAGAGACCCAGTACTTC
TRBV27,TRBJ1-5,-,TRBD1,CASSEGAQNQPQHF,TGTGCCAGCAGTGAGGGGGCGCAGAATCAGCCCCAGCATTTT
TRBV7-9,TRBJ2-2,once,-,CASSLVWLAMELFF,TGTGCCAGCAGCTTAGTTTGGCTAGCGATGGAGCTGTTTTTT
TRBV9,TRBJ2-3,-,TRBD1,CASSARQGPQYTQYF,TGTGCCAGCAGCGCCCGACAGGGACCACAATATACGCAGTATTTT
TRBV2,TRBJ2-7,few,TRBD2,CASIRTSGGYEQYF,TGTGCCAGCATCAGGACTAGCGGGGGCTACGAGCAGTACTTC
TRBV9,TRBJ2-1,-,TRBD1,CASAEHGQVMYNEQFF,TGTGCCAGCGCGGAACACGGACAGGTTATGTACAATGAGCAGTTCTTC
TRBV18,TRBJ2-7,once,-,CASSPRDSWEQYF,TGTGCCAGCTCACCACGAGATTCGTGGGAGCAGTACTTC
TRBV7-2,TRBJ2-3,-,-,CASSRSSTDTQYF,TGTGCCAGCAGCCGGTCTAGCACAGATACGCAGTATTTT
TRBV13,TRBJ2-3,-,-,CASSLAPTGGQDTQYF,TGTGCCAGCAGCTTAGCGCCCACCGGCGGTCAAGATACGCAGTATTTT
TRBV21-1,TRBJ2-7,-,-,CASSKSLAGAYEQYF,TGTGCCAGCAGCAAGAGTCTAGCGGGGGCCTACGAGCAGTACTTC
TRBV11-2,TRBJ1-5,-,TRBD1,CASSPGQGASNQPQHF,TGTGCCAGCAGCCCTGGACAGGGCGCTAGCAATCAGCCCCAGCATTTT
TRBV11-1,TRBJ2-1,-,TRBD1,CASSPSGGEQFF,TGTGCCAGCAGCCCTTCAGGGGGCGAGCAGTTCTTC
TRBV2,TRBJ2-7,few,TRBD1,CASSESPRGNYEQYF,TGTGCCAGCAGTGAATCCCCCAGGGGGAACTACGAGCAGTACTTC
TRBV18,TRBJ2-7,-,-,CASSPPGQGGYEQYF,TGTGCCAGCTCACCACCCGGTCAGGGCGGTTACGAGCAGTACTTC
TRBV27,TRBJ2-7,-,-,CASSLGLATYEQYF,TGTGCCAGCAGTTTAGGGCTAGCGACCTACGAGCAGTACTTC
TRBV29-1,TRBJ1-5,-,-,CSVEGWANQPQHF,TGCAGCGTTGAAGGGTGGGCTAATCAGCCCCAGCATTTT
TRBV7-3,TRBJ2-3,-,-,CASSLTGGVTDTQYF,TGTGCCAGCAGCTTAACGGGCGGGGTCACAGATACGCAGTATTTT
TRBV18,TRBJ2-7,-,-,CASSLVSYEQYF,TGTGCCAGCTCACTCGTGTCCTACGAGCAGTACTTC
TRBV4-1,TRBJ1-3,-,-,CASSQVRVPNTIYF,TGCGCCAGCAGCCAAGTTCGGGTCCCAAACACCATATATTTT
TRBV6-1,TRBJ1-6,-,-,CASSDRANSPLHF,TGTGCCAGCAGTGACAGGGCAAATTCACCCCTCCACTTT
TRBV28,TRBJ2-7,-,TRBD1,CASSFRRIRAGGASYEQYF,TGTGCCAGCAGTTTTAGAAGGATCCGGGCAGGGGGCGCTTCCTACGAGCAGTACTTC
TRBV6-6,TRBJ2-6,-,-,CASSIYSGANVLTF,TGTGCCAGCAGTATCTACTCTGGGGCCAACGTCCTGACTTTC
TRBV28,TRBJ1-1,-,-,CASSFPSVSTEAFF,TGTGCCAGCAGTTTTCCTAGCGTGAGTACTGAAGCTTTCTTT
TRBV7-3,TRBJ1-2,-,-,CASSPQTGGVGYTF,TGTGCCAGCAGCCCCCAAACGGGGGGCGTTGGCTACACCTTC
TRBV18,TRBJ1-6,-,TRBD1,CASSPGQGSNSPLHF,TGTGCCAGCTCACCGGGACAGGGGTCCAATTCACCCCTCCACTTT
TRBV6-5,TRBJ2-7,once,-,CASSYSRGPMNEQYF,TGTGCCAGCAGTTACTCGAGAGGGCCGATGAACGAGCAGTACTTC
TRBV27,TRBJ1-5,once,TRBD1,CASQPGGSNQPQHF,TGTGCCAGCCAACCAGGGGGCAGCAATCAGCCCCAGCATTTT